A selection of T cell receptor beta chains follows, all from one sample in a study of control samples from healthy donors and cancer patients. The data were produced by immunoSEQ multiplex PCR, yet TCRdb's version contains in-frame clones alone and is incomplete. This sample has about 410,000 clones; approximately 90% occur once, and the top ten carry more than 6%. The sample consisted of PBMCs. These receptors were taken from a man aged 35 to 55 with head and neck cancer. The CDR3 runs from the conserved cysteine through the conserved F or W. A D gene is named only where the DNA matches it firmly. Clone size is shown for a subset of rows, as once, few, many or a class of expanded clone.

NA TRBJ1-3 TRBV19 TRBD1 TGTGCCAGTACCAGGACAGGGGCTAGAAACACCATATATTTT CASTRTGARNTIYF
NA TRBJ1-2 TRBV5-1 TRBD1 TGCGCCAGCAGCTCCGAGACAGGGGGTTATGGCTACACCTTC CASSSETGGYGYTF
NA TRBJ1-4 TRBV19 TRBD1 TGTGCCAGTAGTCCAGGGACAGGGTTTTTTGAAAAACTGTTTTTT CASSPGTGFFEKLFF
NA TRBJ2-7 TRBV19 TRBD1 TGTGCCAGTAGTCCGGGACAGGGGGTCTACGAGCAGTACTTC CASSPGQGVYEQYF
few TRBJ2-5 TRBV5-1 TRBD2 TGCGCCAGCAGCTTGGCCGTAAGCGGGAGGACGGCAGAGACCCAGTACTTC CASSLAVSGRTAETQYF
NA TRBJ2-5 TRBV2 TRBD1 TGTGCCAGCAGGCAGACAGGGGGTGGTCAAGAGACCCAGTACTTC CASRQTGGGQETQYF
NA TRBJ1-2 TRBV27 NA TGTGCCAGCAAATTAGCCGCAGATTATGGCTACACCTTC CASKLAADYGYTF
NA TRBJ2-1 TRBV29-1 TRBD2 TGCAGCGTTGAAATAGGGGACGGGAGGAATGAGCAGTTCTTC CSVEIGDGRNEQFF
NA TRBJ1-4 TRBV29-1 NA TGCAGCGTAGCCGCAAATGAAAAACTGTTTTTT CSVAANEKLFF
NA TRBJ2-5 TRBV5-8 NA TGTGCCAGCAGCTTTGAACAGGGTACGGCGATCAGCCATCAAGAGACCCAGTACTTC CASSFEQGTAISHQETQYF
NA TRBJ2-1 TRBV9 NA TGTGCCAGCAGCGCGCCCACTAGGAATGAGCAGTTCTTC CASSAPTRNEQFF
NA TRBJ2-2 TRBV6-5 NA TGTGCCAGCCAGCCCGGGAACACCGGGGAGCTGTTTTTT CASQPGNTGELFF
NA TRBJ1-5 TRBV27 TRBD1 TGTGCCAGCGGGACAGTTAGCAATCAGCCCCAGCATTTT CASGTVSNQPQHF
few TRBJ2-1 TRBV7-2 NA TGTGCCAGCAGGGACCTGAGGGGAGTCATGGGCTACAATGAGCAGTTCTTC CASRDLRGVMGYNEQFF
NA TRBJ1-1 TRBV7-2 NA TGTGCCAGCACCCCCAAGGCGGGTGAAGCTTTCTTT CASTPKAGEAFF
NA TRBJ2-7 TRBV7-3 NA TGTGCCAGCAGCCCGGGCCGGGAATACGAGCAGTACTTC CASSPGREYEQYF
NA TRBJ2-1 TRBV12-3/TRBV12-4 NA TGTGCCAGCAGTTGGGGGTATGAGCAGTTCTTC CASSWGYEQFF
NA TRBJ2-5 TRBV18 TRBD2 TGTGCCAGCTCACACAGCGAGACTAGCTGGGAGACCCAGTACTTC CASSHSETSWETQYF
few TRBJ2-7 TRBV7-8 TRBD2 TGTGCCAGCAGCTCCCTTAGGAGCGGGAACTCAGCCGAGCAGTACTTC CASSSLRSGNSAEQYF
NA TRBJ2-2 TRBV30 TRBD2 TGTGCCTGGAAGCTAGCGGGGGAAACCGGGGAGCTGTTTTTT CAWKLAGETGELFF
NA TRBJ1-5 TRBV18 NA TGTGCCAGCAGACAGGTTGGCAATCAGCCCCAGCATTTT CASRQVGNQPQHF
NA TRBJ2-7 TRBV20-1 TRBD2 TGCAGTGCTAGTAGACTAGCGGGAGCCTCCTACGAGCAGTACTTC CSASRLAGASYEQYF
NA TRBJ1-4 TRBV4-3 NA TGCGCCAGCAGCCAAGGGAGGGCAGCTAATGAAAAACTGTTTTTT CASSQGRAANEKLFF
NA TRBJ2-1 TRBV7-7 TRBD2 TGTGCTAGCAGCCCCGGGGGGGCGGCACGCGAGCAGTTCTTC CASSPGGAAREQFF
few TRBJ2-2 TRBV27 NA TGTGCCAGCAGTCGGGACACCGGGGAGCTGTTTTTT CASSRDTGELFF
NA TRBJ2-7 TRBV11-3 TRBD2 TGTGCCAGCAGCCCCGGGACTAGCCTTCCCTACGAGCAGTACTTC CASSPGTSLPYEQYF